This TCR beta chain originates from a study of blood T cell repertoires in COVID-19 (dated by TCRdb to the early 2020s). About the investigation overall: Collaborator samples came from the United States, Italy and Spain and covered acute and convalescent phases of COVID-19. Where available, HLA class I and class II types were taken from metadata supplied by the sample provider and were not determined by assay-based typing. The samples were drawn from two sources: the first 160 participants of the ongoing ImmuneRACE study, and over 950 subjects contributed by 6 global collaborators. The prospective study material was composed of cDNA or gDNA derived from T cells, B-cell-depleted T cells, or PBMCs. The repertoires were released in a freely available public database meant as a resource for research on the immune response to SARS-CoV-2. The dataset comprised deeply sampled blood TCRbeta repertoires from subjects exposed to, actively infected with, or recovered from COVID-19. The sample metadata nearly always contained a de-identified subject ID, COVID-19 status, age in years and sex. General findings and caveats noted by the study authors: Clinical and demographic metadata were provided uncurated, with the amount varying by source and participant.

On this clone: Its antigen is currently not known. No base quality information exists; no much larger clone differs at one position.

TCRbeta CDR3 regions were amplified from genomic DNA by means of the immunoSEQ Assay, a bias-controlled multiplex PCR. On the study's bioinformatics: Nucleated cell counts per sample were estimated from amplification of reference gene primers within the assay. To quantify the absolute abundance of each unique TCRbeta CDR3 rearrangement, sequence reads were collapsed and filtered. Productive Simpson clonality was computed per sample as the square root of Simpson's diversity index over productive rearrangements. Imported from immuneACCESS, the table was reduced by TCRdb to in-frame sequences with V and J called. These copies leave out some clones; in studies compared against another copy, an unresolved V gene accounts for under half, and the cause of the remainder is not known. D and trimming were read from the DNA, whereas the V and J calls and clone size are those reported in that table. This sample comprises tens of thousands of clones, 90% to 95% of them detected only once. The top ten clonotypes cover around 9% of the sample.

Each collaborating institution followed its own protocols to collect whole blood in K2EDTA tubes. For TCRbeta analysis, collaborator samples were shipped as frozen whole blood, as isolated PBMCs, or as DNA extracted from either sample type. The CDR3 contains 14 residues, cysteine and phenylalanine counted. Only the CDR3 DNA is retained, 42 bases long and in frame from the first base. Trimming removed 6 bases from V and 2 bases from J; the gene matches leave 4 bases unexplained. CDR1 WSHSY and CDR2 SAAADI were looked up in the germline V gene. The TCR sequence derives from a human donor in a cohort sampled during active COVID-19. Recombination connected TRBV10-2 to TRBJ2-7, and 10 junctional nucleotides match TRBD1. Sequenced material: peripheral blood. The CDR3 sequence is CASSGQGGPYEQYF. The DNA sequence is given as TGCGCCAGCAGCGGACAGGGGGGACCCTACGAGCAGTACTTC.